The 17 T cell receptor beta chains listed next were all sequenced from one sample in a study of PD-L1 blockade in urothelial cancer. The repertoire was sequenced with immunoSEQ multiplex PCR; TCRdb's copy has only in-frame clones and lacks some. Here the sample spans about 48,000 clones, approximately 86% being singletons. Sample time point: peripheral blood 6 weeks after treatment start. This specimen consisted of PBMCs, obtained around atezolizumab (anti-PD-L1) treatment. All receptors derive from a man aged 55 to 70 with urothelial cancer.

This sequence joins TRBV18 and TRBJ1-4; TRBD1 agrees at 7 bases. The CDR3 totals 16 residues. Germline trimming cut 3 bases from V and 3 bases from J; bases unmatched to any gene: 7. CDR1 is KGHSH and CDR2 is LQKENI in the germline V gene. CDR3 nucleotides: TGTGCCAGCTCACCTCTTTCCGGGACAGCTAATGAAAAACTGTTTTTT. It translates to CASSPLSGTANEKLFF.

For this clone: Germline is not matched at one junction end, which may reflect a read error. Here the CDR3 DNA reads TGTGCTAGCAGCACAAACAGGGGGATGCAAGAGACCCAGTACTTC. Residues: CASSTNRGMQETQYF. The genes are TRBV7-7 and TRBJ2-5; 8 bases line up with TRBD1. CDR3 length: 15 residues. Per the germline V gene, CDR1 is SSHAT and CDR2 is FNYEAQ (reference sequence).

The chain carries TRBV30 and TRBJ1-2; D gene ambiguous. This CDR3 comprises 15 residues. Germline CDR1 GTSNPN, CDR2 SVGIG (reference sequence). With 0 bases removed from V and 4 bases from J, the gap between germline ends came to 15 bases. The CDR3 reads CAWSVQDTIVYGYTF. The CDR3 DNA is TGTGCCTGGAGTGTACAAGACACAATCGTCTATGGCTACACCTTC.

The chain employs TRBV4-3 and TRBJ1-3, with TRBD1 as a possible D gene (6 bases). CDR1 is LGHNA and CDR2 is YSLEER in the germline V gene. The CDR3 covers 16 residues. Trimming stripped 0 bases from V and 4 bases from J, with 13 bases between. The CDR3 protein is CASSQELGAGGNTIYF. As DNA, the CDR3 is TGCGCCAGCAGCCAAGAACTGGGGGCCGGAGGAAACACCATATATTTT.

V is TRBV15 and J is TRBJ2-1; 7 nucleotides agree with TRBD1. The CDR3 loop spans 17 amino acids. V lost 5 bases, J lost 0 bases, and 10 bases stayed unmatched. CDR1 and CDR2 from the germline V gene are LNHNV and YYDKDF (reference sequence). CDR3 sequence: CATSQLGQTISYNEQFF. The DNA of the CDR3 is TGTGCCACCAGCCAACTGGGACAGACGATCTCCTACAATGAGCAGTTCTTC.

The chain carries TRBV5-1 and TRBJ1-2, with 9 bases matching TRBD1. Looked up from germline, CDR1 is SGHRS and CDR2 is YFSETQ. With 2 bases clipped from V and 2 bases from J, the junction kept 1 base outside the gene matches. The CDR3 is 14 residues long. CDR3 sequence: CASSLQGANYGYTF. The CDR3 bases are TGCGCCAGCAGCTTACAGGGGGCAAACTATGGCTACACCTTC.

The rearrangement links TRBV23-1 to TRBJ2-3; no definite D call. TRBV23-1 is sorted into the ORF group, with uncertain function. The CDR3 contains 13 residues. V shed 0 bases and J shed 6 bases, with 7 bases lying between them. The CDR3 is CASSQSNTDTQYF. CDR3 sequence (DNA): TGCGCCAGCAGTCAATCGAACACGGATACGCAGTATTTT.

The chain joins TRBV9 to TRBJ2-1; D may be TRBD1 (6 bases). This CDR3 spans 15 amino acids. V lost 4 bases, J lost 6 bases, and 17 bases lay in between. Per germline, CDR1 SGDLS and CDR2 YYNGEE. This chain's CDR3 is CASSPGLGQINEQFF. The CDR3 bases are TGTGCCAGCAGCCCGGGTTTAGGACAGATCAATGAGCAGTTCTTC.

J is TRBJ1-2 and V is TRBV6-1, with D possibly matching TRBD1 (5 bases). The V gene lost 5 bases and the J gene lost 1 base, with 11 bases spanning the gap. The CDR3 runs to 14 residues. Germline CDR1 and CDR2: MNHNS and SASEGT. The chain's CDR3 is CASSSRQGNYGYTF. The CDR3 coding sequence is TGTGCCAGCAGTTCCCGTCAGGGTAACTATGGCTACACCTTC.

This clone was recorded only once. This sequence joins TRBV7-9 and TRBJ2-7; D perhaps matches TRBD1 (6 bases). The germline V gene encodes CDR1 SEHNR and CDR2 FQNEAQ (reference sequence). The V and J ends lost 5 bases and 3 bases respectively, with 8 bases between them. The CDR3 covers 12 residues. The CDR3 nucleotides are TGTGCCAGCAGCCCGACAGGCTACGAGCAGTACTTC. This gives the protein CASSPTGYEQYF.

The table lists this clone with a count of one. The chain links TRBV28 to TRBJ2-2; TRBD1 agrees at 8 bases. This CDR3 has 13 amino acids. The germline CDR1 and CDR2 sequences are MDHEN and SYDVKM. Trimming cost V 8 bases and J 3 bases; bases outside gene matches: 2. The CDR3 region is CASVTGDTGELFF. The CDR3 DNA follows: TGTGCCAGCGTGACAGGGGACACCGGGGAGCTGTTTTTT. The full variable domain, its missing parts supplied by reference TRBV28 and TRBJ2-2, is DVKVTQSSRYLVKRTGEKVFLECVQDMDHENMFWYRQDPGLGLRLIYFSYDVKMKEKGDIPEGYSVSREKKERFSLILESASTNQTSMYLCASVTGDTGELFFGEGSRLTVL.

V usage is TRBV4-3 and J usage is TRBJ2-3; 7 positions match TRBD2. Germline V CDR1 and CDR2: LGHNA, YSLEER. V lost 3 bases and J lost 7; bases outside the gene matches: 4. The CDR3 runs to 13 residues. The CDR3 region has the DNA TGCGCCAGCAGCCAGGGGGGGGATTATACGCAGTATTTT. Protein: CASSQGGDYTQYF.

The J gene is TRBJ2-1, the V gene TRBV5-4; D may be TRBD1 (5 bases). Germline V gives CDR1 SGHNT, CDR2 YYREEE (reference sequence). This CDR3 has 11 amino acids. The V end was cut by 1 base, the J end by 12 bases, with 8 bases between. CDR3 bases: TGTGCCAGCAGCTTGCGAGACAGGCAGTTCTTC. Its translation is CASSLRDRQFF.

V usage is TRBV7-2 and J usage is TRBJ1-1, with D perhaps TRBD1 (5 bases). Trimming removed 4 bases from V and 6 bases from J, with 9 bases in between. This CDR3 contains 12 residues. The germline CDR1 and CDR2 sequences are SGHTA and FQGNSA. CDR3 DNA: TGTGCCAGCAGCTCGGACATCTCTGAAGCTTTCTTT. Translated: CASSSDISEAFF.

J is TRBJ1-1 and V is TRBV19; D uncertain. Germline-derived CDR1 and CDR2 are LNHDA and SQIVND (reference sequence). The CDR3 has 12 residues. V lost 5 bases to trimming and J lost 2 bases, with 6 bases between them. In DNA form, the CDR3 reads TGTGCCAGTAGTGACTTAAACACTGAAGCTTTCTTT. It is translated as CASSDLNTEAFF.

The chain recombines TRBV5-1 with TRBJ2-1, with 8 bases fitting TRBD2. The CDR3 totals 15 residues. Looked up from germline, CDR1 is SGHRS and CDR2 is YFSETQ. V was clipped by 4 bases and J by 0 bases; unmatched bases: 3. In nucleotides, the CDR3 is TGCGCCAGCAGCCCCGGGACTAGCTCCTACAATGAGCAGTTCTTC. Translated: CASSPGTSSYNEQFF.

V usage is TRBV29-1 and J usage is TRBJ1-2, with D tentatively TRBD1 (5 bases). The CDR3 has 12 amino acids. V lost 5 bases and J 4 bases, leaving 11 bases between the germline ends. Germline CDR1 reads SQVTM; CDR2 reads ANQGSEA. CDR3 sequence: CSVQQVSYGYTF. The CDR3 DNA reads TGCAGCGTTCAACAGGTATCCTATGGCTACACCTTC.